This T cell receptor (beta chain) was recovered during a study of CD8 T cells in Susac syndrome. The multiple sclerosis control cohort comprised treatment-naive individuals presenting with stable or active relapsing-remitting disease. Reverse transcription used roughly 0.45 to 1 ug RNA and random hexamers. A multiplex approach, immunoSEQ multiplex PCR, amplified TCR beta CDR3 across 54 Vbeta and 13 Jbeta. TCRdb itself ran the immunoSEQ multiplex PCR reads through MiXCR, one entry per CDR3 protein. The data hold 200,000 or so distinct CDR3 sequences, with about 90% observed a single time. Per germline, CDR1 LGHNA and CDR2 YSLEER. Deletions cut 0 bases from V and 5 bases from J, with 11 bases between. The CDR3 sequence is 15 residues long.

The sequencing input was CD8+ T cells from PBMCs. The genes are TRBV4-3 and TRBJ1-5; no clear D gene. The TCR was taken from a human donor with multiple sclerosis. The CDR3 DNA reads TGCGCCAGCAGCCAAGATCGGGCAGCCGATCAGCCCCAGCATTTT. Amino acids: CASSQDRAADQPQHF.